This T cell receptor (beta chain) was sequenced in a study of T cell responses to AZD1222 COVID-19 vaccine. Study-wide background: Recipients boosted at about 4 weeks or about 12 weeks are pooled. Whole-study findings and limits: White British ancestry dominated among donors, who included more females, and clonal diversity was possibly underestimated. The study found Spike-specific TCR breadth and depth rose after two AZD1222 doses.

Only in-frame clones appear in the TCRdb table, and some are missing; sequencing was by immunoSEQ multiplex PCR. The data show about 140,000 clones, roughly 91% seen once. The V end lost 8 bases, the J end lost 2 bases, and 14 bases lay between the germline ends. This CDR3 is built from 13 residues. Germline V gene lookup returns CDR1 SQVTM and CDR2 ANQGSEA. As regards this clone: Its antigen remains unknown.

The sequence came from an adult in good health. The chain recombines TRBV29-1 with TRBJ2-3; D perhaps matches TRBD2 (6 bases). The sample consisted of peripheral blood, taken on day 0 of AZD1222 vaccination. CDR3 amino acids: CSCGSGNTDTQYF. The CDR3 DNA sequence: TGCAGCTGTGGTAGCGGCAACACAGATACGCAGTATTTT.